Listed below are T cell receptor beta chains from one sample, sequenced in a study of monozygotic twins with cystic fibrosis. Libraries were prepared by immunoSEQ multiplex PCR; TCRdb keeps only in-frame clonotypes and omits some of them. Among about 29,000 clones, 85% were seen once, and the ten largest hold about 1%. The sequencing sample was made of blood. The receptors stem from a girl aged 2-10 years with cystic fibrosis. Both conserved end residues are part of each CDR3. D genes are given only for firm matches. The size of a clone is reported for some rows only, either as once, few or many, or as a class for expanded clones.

>-|-|TRBJ2-3|17|TRBV7-8
TGTGCCAGCAGCGGAAATGCTGTATTTCAATCCTCAGATACGCAGTATTTT
CASSGNAVFQSSDTQYF
>-|TRBD1|TRBJ1-1|15|TRBV2
TGTGCCAGCAGTGAATTAGGGACAGGGGTCACTGAAGCTTTCTTT
CASSELGTGVTEAFF
>-|TRBD1|TRBJ2-1|17|TRBV4-1
TGCGCCAGCAGCCTAAGGGACAGCAGTTCTTCCTACAATGAGCAGTTCTTC
CASSLRDSSSSYNEQFF
>-|TRBD1|TRBJ2-7|14|TRBV6-5
TGTGCCAGCATCCTAACACAGGGGGCTGAGGAGCAGTACTTC
CASILTQGAEEQYF
>-|TRBD1|TRBJ1-1|14|TRBV19
TGTGCCAGTAGAAAAGGGACAGGGAGCACTGAAGCTTTCTTT
CASRKGTGSTEAFF
>once|-|TRBJ1-1|12|TRBV2
TGTGCCGGCAAGACAGGGAACACTGAAGCTTTCTTT
CAGKTGNTEAFF
>-|-|TRBJ2-5|15|TRBV12-5
TGTGCTAGTGGTTTGGTGTCGCAGGGACCAGAGACCCAGTACTTC
CASGLVSQGPETQYF
>-|-|TRBJ1-1|14|TRBV5-1
TGCGCCAGCAGCTTGGATTGGCCCGGCACTGAAGCTTTCTTT
CASSLDWPGTEAFF
>-|-|TRBJ2-2|14|TRBV7-8
TGTGCCAGCAGCTTAGTGGGAGCCACCGGGGAGCTGTTTTTT
CASSLVGATGELFF
>-|-|TRBJ1-2|15|TRBV7-9
TGTGCCAGCAGCTTAAGGACGGAATCTAACTATGGCTACACCTTC
CASSLRTESNYGYTF
>once|-|TRBJ2-7|14|TRBV11-2
TGTGCCAGCAGCTCTCAAGCGGGCGCCTACGAGCAGTACTTC
CASSSQAGAYEQYF
>few|TRBD1|TRBJ1-5|15|TRBV28
TGTGCCAGCCCGCCCGGGACAGGGTGGAGTCAGCCCCAGCATTTT
CASPPGTGWSQPQHF
>-|-|TRBJ1-1|15|TRBV5-1
TGCGCCAGCAGCCCAAGAAACAGGGTTGACACTGAAGCTTTCTTT
CASSPRNRVDTEAFF
>-|TRBD1|TRBJ1-3|16|TRBV5-1
TGCGCCAGCAGCGGGGGACAGGCTTCCTCTGGAAACACCATATATTTT
CASSGGQASSGNTIYF
>-|-|TRBJ2-5|15|TRBV30
TGTGCCTGGAGGACAGGCCTAACTTTAAAAGAGACCCAGTACTTC
CAWRTGLTLKETQYF
>-|-|TRBJ1-4|15|TRBV7-9
TGTGCCAGCAGCGAAACACACCCCACGAATGAAAAACTGTTTTTT
CASSETHPTNEKLFF
>-|-|TRBJ1-1|11|TRBV28
TGTGCCAGCAGTAGGGACACAGAAGCTTTCTTT
CASSRDTEAFF
>once|-|TRBJ2-1|10|TRBV13
TGTGCCAGCAGCTTAAATGAGCAGTTCTTC
CASSLNEQFF
>-|-|TRBJ1-3|21|TRBV4-1
TGCGCCAGCCGATCCCTCCGGGAGGACAATAGGTTGGTCGCCTCTGGAAACACCATATATTTT
CASRSLREDNRLVASGNTIYF
>few|-|TRBJ1-4|15|TRBV27
TGTGCCAGCAGCGAGGGGAGGGCCTTGGTTGAAAAACTGTTTTTT
CASSEGRALVEKLFF
>-|-|TRBJ1-2|15|TRBV19
TGTGCCAGTAGTATCTGGGAAGCAGCAGGCTATGGCTACACCTTC
CASSIWEAAGYGYTF
>-|TRBD1|TRBJ2-7|15|TRBV5-1
TGCGCCAGCAGCTTGGGTGGGACAGCCTCCTACGAGCAGTACTTC
CASSLGGTASYEQYF
>-|-|TRBJ2-1|13|TRBV5-1
TGCGCCAGCAGCTTAGGCCGGACGTACAAACAGTTCTTC
CASSLGRTYKQFF
>-|-|TRBJ2-7|12|TRBV6-1
TGTGCCAGCAGTGATGGGGGGTACGAGCAGTACTTC
CASSDGGYEQYF
>-|-|TRBJ1-4|16|TRBV21-1
TGTGCCAGCAGCAGAAGGGAGAGGGCAACTAATGAAAAACTGTTTTTT
CASSRRERATNEKLFF
>-|-|TRBJ2-5|12|TRBV29-1
TGCAGCGTTCGTAGGGGCCCGGAGACCCAGTACTTC
CSVRRGPETQYF
>-|-|TRBJ2-2|15|TRBV27
TGTGCCAGCAGTTTATCGGGGCCCAGCCCCGGGGAGCTGTTTTTT
CASSLSGPSPGELFF
>-|-|TRBJ2-1|15|TRBV6-5
TGTGCCAGCAGTTACGCGAGCTCAGGGGGGAATGAGCAGTTCTTC
CASSYASSGGNEQFF
>-|TRBD2|TRBJ2-7|13|TRBV10-3
TGTGCCATCAGTGCTAGCGGGAGTTACGAGCAGTACTTC
CAISASGSYEQYF
>-|-|TRBJ2-1|15|TRBV9
TGTGCCAGCAGCGTAGTTCCGGGGGTAGGAGGTGAGCAGTTCTTC
CASSVVPGVGGEQFF
>-|TRBD1|TRBJ1-1|14|TRBV6-5
TGTGCCAGCACAAGACAGGGTCCGAACACTGAAGCTTTCTTT
CASTRQGPNTEAFF
>-|-|TRBJ2-2|14|TRBV4-2
TGTGCCAGCAGATACAGGGCGAACACCGGGGAGCTGTTTTTT
CASRYRANTGELFF
>-|-|TRBJ1-1|13|TRBV29-1
TGCAGCGTCAGCGGACACGTGAACACTGAAGCTTTCTTT
CSVSGHVNTEAFF
>-|-|TRBJ2-6|14|TRBV7-2
TGTGCCAGCAGCCTCAAATCTGGGGCCAACGTCCTGACTTTC
CASSLKSGANVLTF
>-|TRBD1|TRBJ1-5|15|TRBV7-8
TGTGCCAGCAGCCATGGGACAGGATTCAATCAGCCCCAGCATTTT
CASSHGTGFNQPQHF
>once|-|TRBJ2-5|12|TRBV5-1
TGCGCCAGCAGCCGGACAGAAGAGACCCAGTACTTC
CASSRTEETQYF
>-|-|TRBJ2-7|13|TRBV11-2
TGTGCCAGCAGCTTAGAGGTGGCCTACGAGCAGTACTTC
CASSLEVAYEQYF
>-|TRBD1|TRBJ2-7|16|TRBV29-1
TGCAGCGTGGTACATCGCGGACAGGGGGCCTCCTACGAGCAGTACTTC
CSVVHRGQGASYEQYF
>-|-|TRBJ1-2|17|TRBV6-4
TGTGCCAGCAGTGTCCTCACTGATGACAGAGTCGACTATGGCTACACCTTC
CASSVLTDDRVDYGYTF
>-|-|TRBJ1-1|14|TRBV19
TGTGCCAGTAGCGTGCGGACGGCGAACACTGAAGCTTTCTTT
CASSVRTANTEAFF
>-|-|TRBJ2-2|10|TRBV30
TGTGCCTGGGATCGGGGGGAGCTGTTTTTT
CAWDRGELFF
>-|TRBD1|TRBJ1-3|14|TRBV14
TGTGCCAGCAGCCGGACAGGGACTGGAAACACCATATATTTT
CASSRTGTGNTIYF
>-|-|TRBJ1-4|10|TRBV20-1
TGCAGTGCCGCCAATGAAAAACTGTTTTTT
CSAANEKLFF
>-|-|TRBJ2-1|14|TRBV11-3
TGTGCCAGCAGCTTTGCGGGACACTACAATGAGCAGTTCTTC
CASSFAGHYNEQFF
>-|-|TRBJ1-2|15|TRBV25-1
TGTGCCAGCAGTGTGGGGTGGTCCTCTAACTATGGCTACACCTTC
CASSVGWSSNYGYTF
>-|-|TRBJ1-3|14|TRBV28
TGTGCCAGCAGTTTAGGCGGCACTGGAAACACCATATATTTT
CASSLGGTGNTIYF
>-|-|TRBJ1-1|13|TRBV6-5
TGTGCCAGCAGGCAAAGGCGGGGCACTGAAGCTTTCTTT
CASRQRRGTEAFF
>few|-|TRBJ1-2|14|TRBV4-2
TGTGCCAGCAGCCAAGATTCGATAGTGGATGGCTACACCTTC
CASSQDSIVDGYTF
>once|-|TRBJ2-3|15|TRBV5-4
TGTGCCAGCAGCTGGGGGGCGGACCTCACAGATACGCAGTATTTT
CASSWGADLTDTQYF
>-|-|TRBJ2-5|16|TRBV7-2
TGTGCCAGCAGCTTAGGGTTGAGGAGGTCCGGCGAGACCCAGTACTTC
CASSLGLRRSGETQYF
>-|-|TRBJ2-3|15|TRBV9
TGTGCCAGCAGCCCCGCCCTAGATAGCACAGATACGCAGTATTTT
CASSPALDSTDTQYF
>-|TRBD2|TRBJ2-7|16|TRBV4-1
TGCGCCAGCAGCCTTTTAGCGGGAGGGCCCTCGGGCGAGCAGTACTTC
CASSLLAGGPSGEQYF
>-|-|TRBJ1-1|14|TRBV27
TGTGCCAGCAGCCTTACACCGACGAACACTGAAGCTTTCTTT
CASSLTPTNTEAFF
>-|TRBD1|TRBJ1-1|15|TRBV27
TGTGCCAGCAGTTTTTATGGGACAGCGAACACTGAAGCTTTCTTT
CASSFYGTANTEAFF